A selection of T cell receptor beta chains follows, all from one sample in a study of cytomegalovirus exposure and HLA in healthy donors. Here immunoSEQ multiplex PCR was the method, and the copy in TCRdb shows in-frame clones only, minus some. The repertoire holds roughly 140,000 clones, with less than 10% as singletons. Source material: PBMCs. The receptors come from a male donor in good health and CMV-seronegative. The CDR3 runs from the conserved cysteine through the conserved F or W. D genes are given only for firm matches. Some rows mark clone size as missing; the rest say once, few, many or name a class of expanded clone.

V,size,D,J,CDR3,DNA
TRBV5-5,few,NA,TRBJ1-2,CASSLGGASGYTF,TGTGCCAGCAGCTTAGGGGGGGCAAGTGGCTACACCTTC
TRBV19,NA,NA,TRBJ1-1,CASSNNPGGGWNTEAFF,TGTGCCAGTAGTAACAATCCGGGAGGTGGGTGGAACACTGAAGCTTTCTTT
TRBV28,few,TRBD1,TRBJ1-4,CATRRDRNEKLFF,TGTGCCACCCGAAGGGACAGAAATGAAAAACTGTTTTTT
TRBV27,few,TRBD1,TRBJ1-2,CASSQQGLYGYTF,TGTGCCAGCAGCCAACAGGGGCTCTATGGCTACACCTTC
TRBV4-3,NA,TRBD1,TRBJ2-5,CASSQDLWGQEGETQYF,TGCGCCAGCAGCCAAGATCTATGGGGACAGGAGGGAGAGACCCAGTACTTC
TRBV4-2,NA,NA,TRBJ2-3,CASSQEDYSTDTQYF,TGTGCCAGCAGCCAAGAGGACTACAGCACAGATACGCAGTATTTT
TRBV5-5,NA,TRBD2,TRBJ2-1,CASSLSLTGGIF,TGTGCCAGCAGCTTGTCCTTGACGGGAGGGATCTTC
TRBV19,NA,TRBD1,TRBJ1-5,CASRIGTGTGNQPQHF,TGTGCCAGTAGAATCGGGACCGGGACAGGGAATCAGCCCCAGCATTTT
TRBV21-1,few,NA,TRBJ2-7,CASIRQPSYEQYF,TGTGCCAGCATCCGACAACCATCCTACGAGCAGTACTTC
TRBV12-5,few,TRBD2,TRBJ2-7,CASGLVLEKKASGRRYEQYF,TGTGCTAGTGGTTTGGTACTGGAAAAGAAGGCTAGCGGGAGACGGTACGAGCAGTACTTC
TRBV6-5,few,NA,TRBJ2-7,CASRVASEGYEQYF,TGTGCCAGCAGAGTAGCCTCGGAGGGCTACGAGCAGTACTTC
TRBV7-8,few,TRBD2,TRBJ2-7,CASSLAGGAYEQYF,TGTGCCAGCAGCTTAGCGGGGGGGGCCTACGAGCAGTACTTC
TRBV5-6,few,TRBD1,TRBJ2-7,CASSLVPDRAYEQYF,TGTGCCAGCAGCTTGGTTCCGGACAGGGCCTACGAGCAGTACTTC
TRBV28,NA,NA,TRBJ1-6,CASSPLRGTPLHF,TGTGCCAGCAGCCCTCTCAGGGGTACACCCCTCCACTTT
TRBV7-2,once,TRBD1,TRBJ2-5,CASSPRTGGWGETQYF,TGTGCCAGCAGCCCGCGGACAGGGGGGTGGGGAGAGACCCAGTACTTC
TRBV6-1,few,NA,TRBJ2-2,CASRVSGANTGELFF,TGTGCCAGCAGGGTGTCGGGGGCGAACACCGGGGAGCTGTTTTTT
TRBV7-2,NA,TRBD2,TRBJ2-1,CASSLDPGGTYNEQFF,TGTGCCAGCAGCTTAGACCCGGGAGGGACCTACAATGAGCAGTTCTTC
TRBV6-5,few,TRBD1,TRBJ2-1,CASTKGDRAGGEQFF,TGTGCCAGCACCAAGGGGGACAGGGCAGGAGGTGAGCAGTTCTTC
TRBV18,NA,NA,TRBJ2-2,CASSPPGLTPGELFF,TGTGCCAGCTCACCACCGGGACTTACCCCTGGGGAGCTGTTTTTT
TRBV28,NA,TRBD2,TRBJ2-5,CASSTGTSGRGETQYF,TGTGCCAGCAGTACCGGGACTAGCGGGAGAGGAGAGACCCAGTACTTC
TRBV27,few,TRBD1,TRBJ1-2,CASSFGQGHGYTF,TGTGCCAGCAGTTTTGGACAGGGCCATGGCTACACCTTC
TRBV6-4,NA,NA,TRBJ2-1,CASSDSPGATYNEQFF,TGTGCCAGCAGTGACTCGCCGGGAGCTACCTACAATGAGCAGTTCTTC
TRBV19,few,TRBD2,TRBJ2-1,CASGLAGGPNEQFF,TGTGCCAGTGGCCTAGCGGGAGGGCCCAATGAGCAGTTCTTC
TRBV2,NA,TRBD1,TRBJ2-7,CASSGPRTGASEQYF,TGTGCCAGCAGTGGCCCCAGGACAGGGGCTTCCGAGCAGTACTTC
TRBV10-2,NA,TRBD1,TRBJ2-7,CASSPRPTGAYEQYF,TGCGCCAGCAGTCCCCGACCGACAGGGGCCTACGAGCAGTACTTC
TRBV5-8,NA,NA,TRBJ2-7,CASRSGEYEQYF,TGTGCCAGCAGATCAGGGGAGTACGAGCAGTACTTC
TRBV30,few,NA,TRBJ2-4,CAWKKVEGLHF,TGTGCCTGGAAAAAGGTCGAGGGCCTGCACTTC
TRBV28,NA,NA,TRBJ1-1,CASSGAATTEAFF,TGTGCCAGCAGTGGGGCGGCGACCACTGAAGCTTTCTTT
TRBV6-5,few,TRBD1,TRBJ1-1,CASSWTGTEAFF,TGTGCCAGCTCCTGGACAGGCACTGAAGCTTTCTTT
TRBV6-5,few,NA,TRBJ1-1,CASTIRQNTEAFF,TGTGCCAGCACCATCAGACAGAACACTGAAGCTTTCTTT
TRBV4-3,NA,NA,TRBJ2-7,CASSQDHPPGFQQYF,TGCGCCAGCAGCCAAGATCACCCCCCGGGATTTCAGCAGTACTTC
TRBV7-3,NA,TRBD2,TRBJ2-7,CASSISSGVSYEQYF,TGTGCCAGCAGCATATCGAGCGGGGTCTCCTACGAGCAGTACTTC
TRBV18,few,NA,TRBJ1-1,CASSSGQNTEAFF,TGTGCCAGCTCATCAGGGCAGAACACTGAAGCTTTCTTT
TRBV18,NA,NA,TRBJ1-1,CASSPGSVNTEAFF,TGTGCCAGCTCACCGGGGAGTGTGAACACTGAAGCTTTCTTT
TRBV7-9,once,NA,TRBJ2-7,CASSLAAVSYEQYF,TGTGCCAGCAGCTTAGCAGCGGTCTCCTACGAGCAGTACTTC
TRBV5-4,few,NA,TRBJ2-5,CASTSTGGETQYF,TGTGCCAGCACTTCGACCGGCGGAGAGACCCAGTACTTC
TRBV7-8,few,NA,TRBJ2-7,CASSFYADAYEQYF,TGTGCCAGCAGCTTTTACGCAGATGCCTACGAGCAGTACTTC